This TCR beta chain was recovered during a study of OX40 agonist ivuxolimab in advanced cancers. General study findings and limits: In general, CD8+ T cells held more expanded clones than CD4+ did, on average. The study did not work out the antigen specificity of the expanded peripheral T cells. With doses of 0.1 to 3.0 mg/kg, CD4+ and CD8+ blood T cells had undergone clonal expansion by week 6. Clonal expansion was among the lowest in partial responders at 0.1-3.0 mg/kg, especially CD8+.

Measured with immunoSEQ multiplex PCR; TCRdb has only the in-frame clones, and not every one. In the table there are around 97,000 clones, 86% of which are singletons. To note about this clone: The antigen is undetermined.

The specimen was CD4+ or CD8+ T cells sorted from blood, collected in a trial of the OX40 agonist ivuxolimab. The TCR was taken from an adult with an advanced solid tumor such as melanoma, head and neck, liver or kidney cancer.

The CDR3: CASSFWGNTEAFF. The CDR3 coding sequence is TGTGCCAGCAGCTTTTGGGGGAACACTGAAGCTTTCTTT. The chain carries TRBV5-5 and TRBJ1-1; D is unresolved. V was shortened by 2 bases and J by 1 base, with 6 bases between the two germline ends. CDR1 and CDR2 (germline): SGHKS, YYEKEE (reference sequence). The CDR3 length is 13 residues.